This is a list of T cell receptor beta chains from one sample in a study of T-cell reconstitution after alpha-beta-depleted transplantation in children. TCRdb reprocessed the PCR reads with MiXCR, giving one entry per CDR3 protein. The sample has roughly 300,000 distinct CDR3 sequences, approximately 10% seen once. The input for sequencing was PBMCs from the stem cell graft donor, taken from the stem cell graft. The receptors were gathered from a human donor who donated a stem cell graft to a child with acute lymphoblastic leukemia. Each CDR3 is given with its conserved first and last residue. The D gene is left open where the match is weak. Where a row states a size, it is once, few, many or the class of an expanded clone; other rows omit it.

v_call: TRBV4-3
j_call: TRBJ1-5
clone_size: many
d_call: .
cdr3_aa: CASSQGYRAAGQPQHF
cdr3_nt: TGCGCCAGCAGCCAAGGATACAGGGCTGCGGGTCAGCCCCAGCATTTT

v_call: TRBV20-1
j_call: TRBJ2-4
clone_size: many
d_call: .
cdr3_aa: CSAWTPTQAKNIQYF
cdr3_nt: TGCAGTGCATGGACCCCTACCCAAGCCAAAAACATTCAGTACTTC

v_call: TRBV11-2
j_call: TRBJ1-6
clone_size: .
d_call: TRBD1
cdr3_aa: CASSPEDRDNSPLHF
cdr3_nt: TGTGCCAGCAGCCCGGAAGACAGGGATAATTCACCCCTCCACTTT

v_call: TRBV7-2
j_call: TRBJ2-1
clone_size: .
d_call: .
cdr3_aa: CASSLDPSYEQFF
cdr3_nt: TGTGCCAGCAGCTTAGATCCCAGTTATGAGCAGTTCTTC

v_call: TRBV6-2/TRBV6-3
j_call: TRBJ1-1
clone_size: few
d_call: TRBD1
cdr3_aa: CASSYEEQGTEAFF
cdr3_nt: TGTGCCAGCAGTTACGAAGAACAGGGGACTGAAGCTTTCTTT

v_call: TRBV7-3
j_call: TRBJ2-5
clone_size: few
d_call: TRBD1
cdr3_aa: CASSSIGDRGKGETQYF
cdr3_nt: TGTGCCAGCAGCTCTATCGGGGACAGGGGGAAGGGGGAGACCCAGTACTTC

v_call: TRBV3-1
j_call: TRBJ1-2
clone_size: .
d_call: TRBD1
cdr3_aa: CASSQVYRGVGYGYTF
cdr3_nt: TGTGCCAGCAGCCAAGTTTACAGGGGAGTAGGCTATGGCTACACCTTC

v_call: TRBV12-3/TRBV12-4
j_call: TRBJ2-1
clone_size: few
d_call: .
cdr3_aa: CASNTHSGPYNEQFF
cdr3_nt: TGTGCCAGCAACACACACAGCGGCCCCTACAATGAGCAGTTCTTC

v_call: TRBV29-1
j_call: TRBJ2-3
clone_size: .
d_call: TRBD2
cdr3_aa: CSLGVSGRSTDTQYF
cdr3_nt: TGCAGCCTAGGAGTTAGCGGGAGAAGCACAGATACGCAGTATTTT

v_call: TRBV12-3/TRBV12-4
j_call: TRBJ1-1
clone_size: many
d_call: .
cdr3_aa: CASSLGAVGTEAFF
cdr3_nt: TGTGCCAGCAGTTTAGGGGCGGTGGGCACTGAAGCTTTCTTT

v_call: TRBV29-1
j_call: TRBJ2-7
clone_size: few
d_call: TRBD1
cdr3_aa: CSVMTGGYEQYF
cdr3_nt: TGCAGCGTGATGACAGGGGGATACGAGCAGTACTTC

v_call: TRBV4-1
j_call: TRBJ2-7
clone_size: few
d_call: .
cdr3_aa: CASSQEGRGRGEQYF
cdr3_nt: TGCGCCAGCAGCCAAGAGGGCAGGGGGCGGGGGGAGCAGTACTTC

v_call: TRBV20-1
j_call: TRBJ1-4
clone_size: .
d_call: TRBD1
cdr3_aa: CSARDRVWDEKLFF
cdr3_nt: TGCAGTGCTCGGGACAGGGTGTGGGATGAAAAACTGTTTTTT

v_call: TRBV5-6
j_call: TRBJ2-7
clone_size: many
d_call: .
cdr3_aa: CASSLDRDGYEQYF
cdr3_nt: TGTGCCAGCAGCTTGGACAGGGACGGATACGAGCAGTACTTC

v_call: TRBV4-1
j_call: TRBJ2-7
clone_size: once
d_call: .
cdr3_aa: CASSQETTFYEQYF
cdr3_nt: TGCGCCAGCAGCCAAGAGACTACTTTCTACGAGCAGTACTTC

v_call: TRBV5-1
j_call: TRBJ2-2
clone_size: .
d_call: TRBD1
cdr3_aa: CASSFDRGSTGELFF
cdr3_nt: TGCGCCAGCAGCTTTGACAGGGGAAGCACCGGGGAGCTGTTTTTT

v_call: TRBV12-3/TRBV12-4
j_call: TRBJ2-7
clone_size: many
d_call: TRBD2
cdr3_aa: CASSPGTSSYEQYF
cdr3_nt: TGTGCCAGCAGTCCAGGGACTAGTTCCTACGAGCAGTACTTC

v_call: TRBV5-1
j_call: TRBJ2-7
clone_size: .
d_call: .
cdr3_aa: CASSRLGSSYEQYF
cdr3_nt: TGCGCCAGCAGCAGACTAGGGAGCTCCTACGAGCAGTACTTC

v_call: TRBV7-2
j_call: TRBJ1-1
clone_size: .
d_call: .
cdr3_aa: CASSLVGEVTEAFF
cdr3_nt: TGTGCCAGCAGCTTAGTAGGGGAAGTCACTGAAGCTTTCTTT

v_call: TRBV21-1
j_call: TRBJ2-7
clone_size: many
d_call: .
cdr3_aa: CASRGDSEQYF
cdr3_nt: TGTGCCAGCAGGGGGGACTCGGAGCAGTACTTC

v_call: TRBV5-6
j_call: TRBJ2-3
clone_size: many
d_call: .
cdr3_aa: CASSLTGPQYF
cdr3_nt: TGTGCCAGCAGCTTGACGGGGCCGCAGTATTTT

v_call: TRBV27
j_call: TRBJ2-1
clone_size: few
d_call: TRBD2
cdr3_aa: CASSFLAGGYEQFF
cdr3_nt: TGTGCCAGCAGTTTTTTGGCGGGAGGATACGAGCAGTTCTTC

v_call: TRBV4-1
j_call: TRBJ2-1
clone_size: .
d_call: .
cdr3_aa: CASSQVVIAVYNEHFF
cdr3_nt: TGCGCCAGCAGCCAAGTGGTGATAGCAGTATACAATGAGCATTTCTTC

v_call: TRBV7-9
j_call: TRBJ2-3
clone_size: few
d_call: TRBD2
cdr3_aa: CASSIQGGGTDTQYF
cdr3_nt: TGTGCCAGCAGCATTCAGGGAGGGGGCACAGATACGCAGTATTTT

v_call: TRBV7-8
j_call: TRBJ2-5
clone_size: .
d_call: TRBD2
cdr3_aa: CASSLIAGGGQETQYF
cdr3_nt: TGTGCCAGCAGCTTAATTGCGGGAGGTGGACAAGAGACCCAGTACTTC

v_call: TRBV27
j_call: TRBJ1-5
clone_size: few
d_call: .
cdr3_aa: CASSLRDTYQPQHF
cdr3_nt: TGTGCCAGCAGTTTAAGGGACACATATCAGCCCCAGCATTTT

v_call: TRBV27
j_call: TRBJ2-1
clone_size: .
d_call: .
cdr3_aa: CASIGGHEQFF
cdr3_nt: TGTGCCAGCATTGGGGGGCATGAGCAGTTCTTC

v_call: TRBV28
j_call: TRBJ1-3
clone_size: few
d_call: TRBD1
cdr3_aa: CASSPGGPGNTIYF
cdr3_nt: TGTGCCAGCAGTCCAGGGGGTCCTGGAAACACCATATATTTT

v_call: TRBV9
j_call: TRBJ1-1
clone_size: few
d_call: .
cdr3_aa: CASSVKMDTEAFF
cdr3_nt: TGTGCCAGCAGCGTTAAGATGGACACTGAAGCTTTCTTT

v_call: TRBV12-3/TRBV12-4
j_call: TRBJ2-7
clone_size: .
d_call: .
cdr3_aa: CASRTQGSYEQYF
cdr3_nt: TGTGCCAGCAGGACACAGGGTTCGTACGAGCAGTACTTC

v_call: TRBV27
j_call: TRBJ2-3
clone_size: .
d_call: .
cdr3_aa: CASSLSWGSSTDTQYF
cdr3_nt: TGTGCCAGCAGTTTATCGTGGGGCAGTAGCACAGATACGCAGTATTTT

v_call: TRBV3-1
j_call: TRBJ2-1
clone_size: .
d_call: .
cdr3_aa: CASGDLRPEQFF
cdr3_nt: TGTGCCAGCGGCGACTTACGACCTGAGCAGTTCTTC

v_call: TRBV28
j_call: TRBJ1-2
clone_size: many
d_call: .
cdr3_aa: CASSFEGAIYGYTF
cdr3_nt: TGTGCCAGCAGTTTCGAGGGCGCTATCTATGGCTACACCTTC

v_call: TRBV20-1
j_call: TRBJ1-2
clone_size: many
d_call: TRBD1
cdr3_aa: CSARDRGQGYGYTF
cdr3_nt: TGCAGTGCTCGGGACAGGGGGCAGGGCTATGGCTACACCTTC

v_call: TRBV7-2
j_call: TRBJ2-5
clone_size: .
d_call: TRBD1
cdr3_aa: CASSLRTGAWETQYF
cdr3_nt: TGTGCCAGCAGCTTAAGGACAGGGGCGTGGGAGACCCAGTACTTC

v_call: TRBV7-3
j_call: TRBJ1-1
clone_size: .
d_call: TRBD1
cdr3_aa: CASSSTGGLNTEAFF
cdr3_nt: TGTGCCAGCAGCTCCACAGGGGGCCTGAACACTGAAGCTTTCTTT

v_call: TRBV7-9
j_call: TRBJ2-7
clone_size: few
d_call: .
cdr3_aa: CASSPPVGAREYF
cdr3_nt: TGTGCCAGCAGCCCGCCGGTGGGGGCCCGAGAGTACTTC

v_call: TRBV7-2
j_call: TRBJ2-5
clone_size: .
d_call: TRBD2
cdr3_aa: CASSLRNVGGSETQYF
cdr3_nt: TGTGCCAGCAGCTTAAGGAACGTAGGCGGGAGTGAGACCCAGTACTTC